This TCR beta chain was sequenced in a study of T cells in Graves' hyperthyroidism and ophthalmopathy (dated by TCRdb to between 2019 and 2020). With regard to the full study: Peripheral blood was sampled at the time of initial diagnosis, prior to any treatment. The roughly 94 discovery patients were randomly split 7:3 into training and test sets. Prospective prediction of ophthalmopathy was tested in an independent validation cohort consisting of 18 to 20 hyperthyroidism patients and more than 15 patients who later progressed to ophthalmopathy. A discovery cohort of approximately 97 patients, 43 with Graves' ophthalmopathy and about 60 with stable Graves' hyperthyroidism, was used to find distinguishing TCR V-J signatures. In addition, the study compared T-cell repertoires in thyroid tissue and in blood from five to seven Graves' hyperthyroidism patients. Once sampling was done, hyperthyroidism patients were given methimazole at a starting dose of 30 mg daily, whereas ophthalmopathy patients were given high-dose intravenous methylprednisolone. The paper describes TCR Vbeta CDR3 sequencing of roughly 130 peripheral blood samples, made up of fewer than 50 ophthalmopathy patients, 70 to 75 hyperthyroidism patients and 17 progressor patients.

Broader findings and caveats from the paper: Most expanded thyroid clonotypes (frequency above 0.001) were also detected in blood, suggesting blood repertoires may reflect thyroid immune responses. A model built on a 13 V-J signature distinguished ophthalmopathy from stable hyperthyroidism, reaching approximately 89% sensitivity and under 84% specificity in cross-validation and 80%/75% in testing. In validation, the model predicted progression to ophthalmopathy with 60% to 71% sensitivity and around 72% specificity, a median of 6.5 months before onset. No statistical method was used to set the sample size in advance, and investigators knew the group allocation.

TCR beta CDR3 regions were amplified from RNA transcripts. A first-round RT-PCR of the TCR CDR3 used the HTBI primer set with the Qiagen OneStep RT-PCR kit. A second multiplex PCR round built the libraries, followed by size selection and purification. Libraries were sequenced paired-end with 100 bp reads on an Illumina HiSeq2000. Regarding the original processing steps: SOAPnuke was used to process the raw data, removing reads that contained adapters or uncalled bases, had a mean Phred below 15, or lacked an exact match to the constant primer or identifier. COPE v1.2.5 was used to merge high-quality paired reads, and clonotypes were defined as unique nucleotide sequences. MiTCR v1.1 was used to align clonotypes to the IMGT TRBV, TRBD and TRBJ reference segments. Analysis was restricted to V-J combinations with a frequency above 0.0001, which covered roughly 99% of repertoires. The TCS score was defined as F50 (clonal expansion) divided by E x V (chaos), with BLOSUM62-based TCRdist calculated between CDR3 peptides within each V-J. Welch's t-statistics and random forest reduced around 520 V-J features to around 14, which were used in a naive Bayes classifier (R e1071). TCRdb's own reprocessing of the public reads used fastp at Q25 and MiXCR and kept productive beta chains. CDR3 protein sequences are deduplicated, and each keeps its most common genes and DNA. It is TCRdb's table, rather than the study itself, that gives the V and J calls and clone size. The sample has about 210,000 distinct CDR3 sequences on record, 15% to 20% of them singletons. The biggest ten clones account for approximately 46% of the sample.

The CDR3 runs 12 amino acids, cysteine and phenylalanine included. Only the CDR3 part of the read is kept: 36 bases, read in frame from the first base. V drops 9 bases and J drops 2 bases, leaving 10 bases in between. The germline V gene yields MDHEN for CDR1 and SYDVKM for CDR2. Stable Graves' hyperthyroidism was defined as no progression to ophthalmopathy during 18 months of follow-up. The hyperthyroidism patients were between 18 and 65 years old and newly diagnosed, with a disease duration of less than 2 months. Patients with uncontrolled infections, other autoimmune diseases, pregnancy or lactation were excluded. Diagnoses were established on the basis of clinical symptoms, serum thyroxine and TRAb, thyroid ultrasound, and orbital computed tomography. PBMCs were isolated from more than 9 ml of fresh peripheral blood by Ficoll-Paque density gradient centrifugation. Total RNA was extracted using Trizol reagent, and RNA quality was assessed on an Agilent 2100 Bioanalyzer.

Only a few counts were recorded for this clonotype. The clone's antigen remains unknown. Within one base of it there is no much larger clone, and no base qualities were kept. Sequencing was performed on blood. The clonotype comes from a man aged 50 to 59 with Graves' hyperthyroidism. Recombination linked TRBV28 to TRBJ1-1; the D gene is perhaps TRBD1, on 6 matching bases. The sequence in DNA is TGTGCCAGTAAGGACAGCAACACTGAAGCTTTCTTT. This translates into CASKDSNTEAFF.